The present entry profiles one TCR beta chain with its context. Its specificity is not known. The study's findings and limits: Whole repertoires were not studied in the larger cohort, only one V-J beta rearrangement. Tumor memory CD4+ T cell TCR gene usage clustered with blood and lymph node memory CD4+ cells and lymph node naive CD4+ cells.

Tregs were sorted as CD4+CD25+CD127-/low cells. V trimming: 5 bases; J trimming: 6 bases; junction bases outside the gene matches: 18. The CDR3 runs to 17 residues. The V gene's germline CDR1 is DFQATT and CDR2 SNEGSKA (reference sequence). Semi-nested PCR with Nested Universal Primer A followed constant-region reverse priming of full-length variable regions. One entry per CDR3 protein, called by TCRdb with MiXCR from the 5' RACE reads. The sample carries 34,000 or so distinct CDR3 sequences, about a quarter recorded once. Material: tumor-infiltrating Tregs sorted from the breast tumor. The V gene is TRBV20-1, the J gene TRBJ2-1, with 8 bases that match TRBD2. This sequence originates from a female donor with breast cancer. The CDR3, as DNA: TGCAGTGCTCGGGATCCTTGGACTAACGGGAGGGTCAATGAGCAGTTCTTC. Protein sequence: CSARDPWTNGRVNEQFF.